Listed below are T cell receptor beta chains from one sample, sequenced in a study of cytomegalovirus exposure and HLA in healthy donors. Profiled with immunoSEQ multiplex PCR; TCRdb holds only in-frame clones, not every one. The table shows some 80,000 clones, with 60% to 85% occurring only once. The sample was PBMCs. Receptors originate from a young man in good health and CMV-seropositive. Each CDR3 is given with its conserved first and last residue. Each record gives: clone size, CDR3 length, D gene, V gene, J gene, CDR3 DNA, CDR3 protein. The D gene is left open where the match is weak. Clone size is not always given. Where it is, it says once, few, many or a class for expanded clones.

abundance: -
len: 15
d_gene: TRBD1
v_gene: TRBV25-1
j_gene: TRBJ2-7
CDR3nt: TGTGCCAGCAGTGACCGGGACAGGGAACTAAACGAGCAGTACTTC
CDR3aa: CASSDRDRELNEQYF

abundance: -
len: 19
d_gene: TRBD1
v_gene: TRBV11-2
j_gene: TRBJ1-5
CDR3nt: TGTGCCAGCAGCCTCCGGGACAGGGGAAAGGCGGATAGCAATCAGCCCCAGCATTTT
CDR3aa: CASSLRDRGKADSNQPQHF

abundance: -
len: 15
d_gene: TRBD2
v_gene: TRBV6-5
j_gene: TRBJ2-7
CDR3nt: TGTGCCAGCAGTTACGAGCCTAGCGGCAACTACGAGCAGTACTTC
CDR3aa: CASSYEPSGNYEQYF

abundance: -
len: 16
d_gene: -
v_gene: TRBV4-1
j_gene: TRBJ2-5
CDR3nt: TGCGCCAGCAGCCAAGCAAAGACAGACCATCAAGAGACCCAGTACTTC
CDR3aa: CASSQAKTDHQETQYF

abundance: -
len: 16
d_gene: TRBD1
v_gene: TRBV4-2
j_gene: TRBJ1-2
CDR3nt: TGTGCCAGCAGCCAAGCCCCGACAGGGTGGGACTATGGCTACACCTTC
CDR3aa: CASSQAPTGWDYGYTF

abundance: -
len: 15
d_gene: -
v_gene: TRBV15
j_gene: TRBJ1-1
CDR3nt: TGTGCCACCAGCAGAGTCCCAGGGGTTCACACTGAAGCTTTCTTT
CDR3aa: CATSRVPGVHTEAFF

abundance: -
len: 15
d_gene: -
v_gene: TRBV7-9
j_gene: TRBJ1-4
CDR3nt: TGTGCCAGCAGCTTAGCATCCGGGGTGGGGGAAAAACTGTTTTTT
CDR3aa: CASSLASGVGEKLFF

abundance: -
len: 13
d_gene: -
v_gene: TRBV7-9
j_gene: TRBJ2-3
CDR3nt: TGTGCCAGCAGCTTGGACACCACAGATACGCAGTATTTT
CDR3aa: CASSLDTTDTQYF

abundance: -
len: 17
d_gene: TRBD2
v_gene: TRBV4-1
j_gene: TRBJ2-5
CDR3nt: TGCGCCAGCAGCCACCTAGGACTAGCGGGAGGGCCGGGGACCCAGTACTTC
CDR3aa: CASSHLGLAGGPGTQYF

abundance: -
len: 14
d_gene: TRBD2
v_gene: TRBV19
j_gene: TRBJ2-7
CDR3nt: TGTGCCAGTAGTGTCGCTAGCGGGAGTACAGGGCAGTACTTC
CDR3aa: CASSVASGSTGQYF

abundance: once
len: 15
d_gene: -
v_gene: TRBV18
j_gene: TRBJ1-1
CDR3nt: TGTGCCAGCTCATTAATACAGGGCTTGAACACTGAAGCTTTCTTT
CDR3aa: CASSLIQGLNTEAFF

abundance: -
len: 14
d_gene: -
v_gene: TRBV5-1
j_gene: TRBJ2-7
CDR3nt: TGCGCCAGCAGTCTGGCGGGACAGTCCAACGAGCAGTACTTC
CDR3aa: CASSLAGQSNEQYF

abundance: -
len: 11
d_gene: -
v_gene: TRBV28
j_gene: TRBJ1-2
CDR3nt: TGTGCCAGCAGTGGGGCTTATGGCTACACCTTC
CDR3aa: CASSGAYGYTF

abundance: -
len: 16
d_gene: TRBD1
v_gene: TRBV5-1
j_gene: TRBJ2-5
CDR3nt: TGCGCCAGCAGCTTGGAAGGACAGGGTTCACAAGAGACCCAGTACTTC
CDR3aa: CASSLEGQGSQETQYF

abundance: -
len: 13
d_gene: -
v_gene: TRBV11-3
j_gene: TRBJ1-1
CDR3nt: TGTGCCAGCAGCTTAGGGGGGGGGAATGAAGCTTTCTTT
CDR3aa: CASSLGGGNEAFF

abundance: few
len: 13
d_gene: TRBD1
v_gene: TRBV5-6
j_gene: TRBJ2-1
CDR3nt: TGTGCCAGCAGCCTAGACAGGGGGAATGAGCAGTTCTTC
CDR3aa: CASSLDRGNEQFF

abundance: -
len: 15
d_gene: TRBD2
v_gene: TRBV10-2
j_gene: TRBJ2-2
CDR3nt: TGCGCCAGCAGCCAAAGCGGGAGGCGGGTCGGGGAGCTGTTTTTT
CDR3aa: CASSQSGRRVGELFF

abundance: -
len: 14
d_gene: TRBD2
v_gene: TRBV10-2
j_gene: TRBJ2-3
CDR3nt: TGCGCCAGCAGGGCTAGCGGTACCCCAGATACGCAGTATTTT
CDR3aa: CASRASGTPDTQYF

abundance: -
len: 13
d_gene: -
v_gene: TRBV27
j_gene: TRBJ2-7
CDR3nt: TGTGCCAGCAGTTTATCAAGCAGGTACGAGCAGTACTTC
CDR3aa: CASSLSSRYEQYF

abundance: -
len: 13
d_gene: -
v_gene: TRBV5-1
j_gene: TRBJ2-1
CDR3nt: TGCGCCAGCAGCTCGCAGGGGTACAATGAGCAGTTCTTC
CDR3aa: CASSSQGYNEQFF

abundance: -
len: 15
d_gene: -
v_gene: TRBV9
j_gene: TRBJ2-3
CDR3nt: TGTGCCAGCAGTACTCGGGCGGGGCACACAGATACGCAGTATTTT
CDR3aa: CASSTRAGHTDTQYF

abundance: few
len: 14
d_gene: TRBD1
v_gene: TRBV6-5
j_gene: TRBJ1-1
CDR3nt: TGTGCCAGCAGTTTTAGTGACAGGGTCGCTGAAGCTTTCTTT
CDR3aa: CASSFSDRVAEAFF

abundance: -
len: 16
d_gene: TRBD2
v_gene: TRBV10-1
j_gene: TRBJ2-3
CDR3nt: TGCGCCAGCAGTGAGTCGCGGCGGGGGAGCACAGATACGCAGTATTTT
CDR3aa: CASSESRRGSTDTQYF

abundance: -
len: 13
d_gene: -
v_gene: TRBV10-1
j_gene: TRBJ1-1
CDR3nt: TGCGCCAGCAGTGGGGGGCTCGTAGCTGAAGCTTTCTTT
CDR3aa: CASSGGLVAEAFF

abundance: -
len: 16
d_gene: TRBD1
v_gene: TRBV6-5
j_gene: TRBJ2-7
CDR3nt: TGTGCCAGCAGTTACTCTTTCGGGCAGGGGGCCTACGAGCAGTACTTC
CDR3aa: CASSYSFGQGAYEQYF

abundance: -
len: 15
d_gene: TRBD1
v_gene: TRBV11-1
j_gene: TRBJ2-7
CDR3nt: TGTGCCAGCAGCTTAGCGGACAGGGGGTCCTACGAGCAGTACTTC
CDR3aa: CASSLADRGSYEQYF

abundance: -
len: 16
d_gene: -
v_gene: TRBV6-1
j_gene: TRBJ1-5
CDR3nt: TGTGCCAGCAGTGATTGGGTGGGAGCCGGGGGTCAGCCCCAGCATTTT
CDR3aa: CASSDWVGAGGQPQHF

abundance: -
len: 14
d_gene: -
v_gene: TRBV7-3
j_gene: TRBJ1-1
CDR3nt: TGTGCCAGCAGCCCAGGGGCTGCGAACACTGAAGCTTTCTTT
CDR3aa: CASSPGAANTEAFF

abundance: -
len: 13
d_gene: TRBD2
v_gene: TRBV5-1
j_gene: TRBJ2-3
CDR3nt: TGCGCCAGCAGCTGGGAGGGTTCAGATACGCAGTATTTT
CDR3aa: CASSWEGSDTQYF

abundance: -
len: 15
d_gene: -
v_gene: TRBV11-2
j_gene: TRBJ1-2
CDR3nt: TGTGCCAGCAGCTCCGACAAGGGGATATTAGGGGGCTACACCTTC
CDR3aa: CASSSDKGILGGYTF

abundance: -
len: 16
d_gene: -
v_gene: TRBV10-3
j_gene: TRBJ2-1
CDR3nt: TGTGCCATCAGTGATGGGTCGGGGAGCTCCTACAATGAGCAGTTCTTC
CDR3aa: CAISDGSGSSYNEQFF

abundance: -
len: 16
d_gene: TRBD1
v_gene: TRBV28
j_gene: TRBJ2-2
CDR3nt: TGTGCCAGCAGTTTATGGGCCAGGGGGTTCACCGGGGAGCTGTTTTTT
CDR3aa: CASSLWARGFTGELFF

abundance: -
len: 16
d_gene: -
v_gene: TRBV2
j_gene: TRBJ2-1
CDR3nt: TGTGCCAGCAGTGAAGCCCTCCTCCTCAGGTACAATGAGCAGTTCTTC
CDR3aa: CASSEALLLRYNEQFF

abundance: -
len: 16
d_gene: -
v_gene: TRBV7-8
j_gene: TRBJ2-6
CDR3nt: TGTGCCAGCAGCTTAGTCTCCAGCTCTGGGGCCAACGTCCTGACTTTC
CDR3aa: CASSLVSSSGANVLTF

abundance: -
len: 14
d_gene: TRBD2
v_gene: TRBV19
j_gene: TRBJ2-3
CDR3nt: TGTGCCAGTAGTTTGGGACTAGCCTCGGATACGCAGTATTTT
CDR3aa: CASSLGLASDTQYF

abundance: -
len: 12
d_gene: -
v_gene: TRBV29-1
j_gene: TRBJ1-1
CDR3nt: TGCAGCGTTGATTTAGGGGGCACTGAAGCTTTCTTT
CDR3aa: CSVDLGGTEAFF

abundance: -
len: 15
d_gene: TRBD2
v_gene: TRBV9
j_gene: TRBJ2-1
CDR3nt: TGTGCCAGCAGCCGCGGGGGGAGCTCCTACAATGAGCAGTTCTTC
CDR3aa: CASSRGGSSYNEQFF

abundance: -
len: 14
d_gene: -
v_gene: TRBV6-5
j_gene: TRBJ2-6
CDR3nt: TGTGCCAGCAGAACAGGGTTTGGGGCCAACGTCCTGACTTTC
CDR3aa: CASRTGFGANVLTF

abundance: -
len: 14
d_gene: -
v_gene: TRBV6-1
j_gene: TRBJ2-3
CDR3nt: TGTGCCACCGCGCTCGGGGGAGTGACAGATACGCAGTATTTT
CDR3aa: CATALGGVTDTQYF

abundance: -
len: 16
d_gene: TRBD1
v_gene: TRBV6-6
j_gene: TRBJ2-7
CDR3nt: TGTGCCAGCAGCCTAACGGGACAGGGACCCATGGGGGAGCAGTACTTC
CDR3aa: CASSLTGQGPMGEQYF

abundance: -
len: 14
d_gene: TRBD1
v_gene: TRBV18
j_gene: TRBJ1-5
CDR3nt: TGTGCCAGCTCATCAGGACAGGGGTTCCAGCCCCAGCATTTT
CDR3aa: CASSSGQGFQPQHF

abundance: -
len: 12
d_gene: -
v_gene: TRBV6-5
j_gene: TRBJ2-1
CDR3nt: TGTGCCAGCAGTTTAAGGGGGAATGAGCAGTTCTTC
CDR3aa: CASSLRGNEQFF

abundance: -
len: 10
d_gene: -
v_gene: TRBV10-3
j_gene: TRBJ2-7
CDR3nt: TGTGCCGCAGGGACCTACGAGCAGTACTTC
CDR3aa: CAAGTYEQYF

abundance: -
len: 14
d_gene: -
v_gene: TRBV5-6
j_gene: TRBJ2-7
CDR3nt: TGTGCCAGCAGCTTGGCCATCAGTCTCTACGAGCAGTACTTC
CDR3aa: CASSLAISLYEQYF

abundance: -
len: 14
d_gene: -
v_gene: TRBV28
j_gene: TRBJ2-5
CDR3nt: TGTGCCAGCAGTTCAACAGGGTTGGGGGAGACCCAGTACTTC
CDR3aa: CASSSTGLGETQYF